Following are 16 T cell receptor beta chains from one sample sequenced in a study of patients and donors after allogeneic stem cell transplantation. MiXCR, applied by TCRdb to the RT-PCR reads, yields one record per CDR3 protein. Of 190,000 or so distinct CDR3 sequences listed, 41% are singletons. Source material: blood, either unsorted or a sorted T cell fraction (not recorded which). The receptors here all came from a human donor who was either an allogeneic HSCT recipient or a stem cell or donor lymphocyte infusion donor (not recorded which). It is not recorded whose cells these are; they may come from a transplant donor.

This chain joins TRBV29-1 and TRBJ2-2; 9 positions agree with TRBD1. CDR3 length equals 13 residues. Per germline, CDR1 SQVTM and CDR2 ANQGSEA. Trimming took 4 bases from V and 4 from J; bases not matched to a gene: 1. DNA of the CDR3: TGCAGCGTTGGGGACAGGGTCACCGGGGAGCTGTTTTTT. Protein sequence: CSVGDRVTGELFF.

The genes are TRBV15 and TRBJ1-5; possibly TRBD1 for D (5 bases). The germline gives CDR1 LNHNV, CDR2 YYDKDF (reference sequence). The CDR3 length is 16 residues. V dropped 4 bases and J dropped 1 base, with 14 bases sitting between them. CDR3 in amino acids: CATSNQRGRSNQPQHF. CDR3 DNA: TGTGCCACCAGCAACCAGAGGGGTAGGAGCAATCAGCCCCAGCATTTT.

The chain couples TRBV29-1 to TRBJ1-1; 7 bases fit TRBD1. Germline V gene lookup returns CDR1 SQVTM and CDR2 ANQGSEA. Germline trimming cut 6 bases from V and 7 bases from J; bases unmatched to any gene: 8. The CDR3 sequence is 12 residues long. The DNA for the CDR3 is TGCAGCGTGGGGGACAGTGAGTATGAAGCTTTCTTT. It translates to CSVGDSEYEAFF.

This rearrangement joins TRBV7-9 to TRBJ2-3; D is possibly TRBD1 (6 bases). V was cut by 3 bases and J by 4 bases, with 14 bases left in between. The CDR3 runs to 15 residues. Germline assignment: CDR1 SEHNR and CDR2 FQNEAQ (reference sequence). The CDR3 DNA reads TGTGCCAGCAGCTTGGGGACAAGGGGCTCAGATACGCAGTATTTT. Its translation is CASSLGTRGSDTQYF.

The chain has TRBV6-6 and TRBJ2-1, with 10 nucleotides matching TRBD2. From germline, CDR1 is MNHNY and CDR2 SVGAGI (reference sequence). CDR3 length: 12 amino acids. After removal of 8 bases from V and 8 bases from J, the junction contained 3 bases not matched to a gene. This CDR3 is CASRSGRDEQFF. The DNA of the CDR3 is TGTGCCAGCCGGAGCGGGAGGGATGAGCAGTTCTTC.

The rearrangement joins TRBV12-3 or TRBV12-4 to TRBJ1-2; 9 bases match TRBD1. Trimming took 11 bases from V and 6 from J; bases not matched to a gene: 7. This CDR3 contains 12 residues. CDR3 DNA: TGTGCCGTTATTGGGACAGGGAATGGCTACACCTTC. It encodes CAVIGTGNGYTF.

The V call is TRBV7-2, the J call TRBJ2-3; no clear D. CDR1 and CDR2 from the germline V gene are SGHTA and FQGNSA. The germline V and J ends were trimmed by 1 base and 3 bases, with 8 bases remaining between them. The CDR3 spans 14 residues. In DNA, the CDR3 is TGTGCCAGCAGCTTAGGAATAGAAACAGATACGCAGTATTTT. Its protein is CASSLGIETDTQYF.

This clonotype has just a few counts. The chain uses TRBV27 and TRBJ2-7; possible D gene TRBD1, 5 bases. Germline CDR1 reads MNHEY; CDR2 reads SMNVEV (reference sequence). The CDR3 is 13 amino acids. V dropped 3 bases and J dropped 2 bases, with 8 bases sitting between them. In DNA, the CDR3 is TGTGCCAGCAGTTTTAGGGGCCCCTACGAGCAGTACTTC. This gives the protein CASSFRGPYEQYF.

This clonotype was seen more than once but under ten times. The CDR3 loop is CASSELAGGHNEQFF. CDR3 DNA sequence: TGTGCCAGCAGCGAACTAGCGGGAGGGCACAATGAGCAGTTCTTC. The chain joins TRBV2 to TRBJ2-1, with 13 bases identical to TRBD2. Germline trimming cut 6 bases from V and 5 bases from J; bases unmatched to any gene: 4. CDR1 is SNHLY, CDR2 FYNNEI, per germline. The CDR3 is 15 residues long.

This chain joins TRBV12-3 or TRBV12-4 and TRBJ2-3; TRBD2 matches at 8 bases. This CDR3 comprises 16 residues. Trimming cost V 5 bases and J 4 bases; bases outside gene matches: 11. The CDR3 DNA follows: TGTGCCAGCAGTCTCCCAGGGACTAGTCTAGCAGATACGCAGTATTTT. It codes for CASSLPGTSLADTQYF.

This chain joins TRBV5-1 and TRBJ2-2; 8 bases agree with TRBD2. Germline CDR1 is SGHRS and CDR2 is YFSETQ. With 4 bases clipped from V and 3 bases from J, the junction kept 11 bases outside the gene matches. The CDR3 is 17 residues long. CDR3 amino acids: CASSLLGASGYTGELFF. The CDR3 DNA is TGCGCCAGCAGCCTTTTAGGGGCTAGCGGGTACACCGGGGAGCTGTTTTTT.

The chain carries TRBV5-1 and TRBJ2-7; 10 positions agree with TRBD2. Germline V gene sequence: CDR1 SGHRS, CDR2 YFSETQ. The CDR3 totals 15 residues. The junction had 5 bases not matched to a gene; V was cut back by 0 bases and J by 5 bases. The CDR3 is CASSLVLAGGNEQYF. CDR3 sequence (DNA): TGCGCCAGCAGCTTGGTTTTAGCGGGAGGCAACGAGCAGTACTTC.

Ten or more counts support this clonotype. The chain has TRBV24-1 and TRBJ2-3; TRBD2 aligns across 11 bases. Trimming cost V 3 bases and J 5 bases; bases outside gene matches: 6. The CDR3 extends over 16 amino acids. Germline-derived CDR1 and CDR2 are KGHDR and SFDVKD. CDR3 in amino acids: CATSDPLAGVRDTQYF. The DNA for the CDR3 is TGTGCCACCAGTGATCCACTAGCGGGAGTTCGAGATACGCAGTATTTT.

The J gene is TRBJ2-1, the V gene TRBV7-6; maybe TRBD2 (6 bases). The V and J ends lost 3 bases and 2 bases respectively, with 11 bases between them. CDR3 length: 15 residues. Germline values: CDR1 SGHVS, CDR2 FNYEAQ. The DNA of the CDR3 is TGTGCCAGCAGCTTTCAGCGGGCCACCTACAATGAGCAGTTCTTC. Translated: CASSFQRATYNEQFF.

This clonotype was picked up a small number of times. The V call is TRBV28, the J call TRBJ2-1; 8 bases line up with TRBD2. Looked up from germline, CDR1 is MDHEN and CDR2 is SYDVKM. V shed 5 bases, J shed 6 bases, and the junction held 6 bases outside the gene matches. The CDR3 totals 14 residues. CDR3 in amino acids: CASSHGTSSNEQFF. In DNA, the CDR3 is TGTGCCAGCAGTCACGGGACTAGTAGCAATGAGCAGTTCTTC.

V and J are TRBV12-3 or TRBV12-4 and TRBJ1-1; D gene ambiguous. With 3 bases removed from V and 1 base from J, the gap between germline ends came to 12 bases. The CDR3 extends over 15 amino acids. The CDR3 reads CASSLFSHRNTEAFF. The CDR3 DNA follows: TGTGCCAGCAGTTTGTTCTCTCACAGGAACACTGAAGCTTTCTTT.